A single sample is the source of the 20 T cell receptor beta chains below, sequenced in a study of blood T cell repertoires in COVID-19. Using immunoSEQ multiplex PCR, the repertoire was profiled, and TCRdb retains in-frame clones only, with some absent. The sample has about 200,000 clones, around 86% seen once. Sequencing was done on a sample of peripheral blood. These receptors were taken from a man aged 40-50 years with acute or convalescent COVID-19.

The chain couples TRBV9 to TRBJ1-1; D remains ambiguous. Per the germline V gene, CDR1 is SGDLS and CDR2 is YYNGEE. The CDR3 extends over 14 amino acids. Trimming shortened V by 0 bases and J by 6 bases, and 12 bases separated the two germline ends. CDR3: CASSVAPQFSEAFF. Here the CDR3 DNA reads TGTGCCAGCAGCGTAGCCCCCCAGTTCTCTGAAGCTTTCTTT.

This chain connects TRBV6-1 to TRBJ2-7; TRBD1 aligns across 10 bases. The CDR3 loop spans 15 amino acids. V dropped 1 base and J dropped 0; count of bases not matched to a gene: 0. Germline V lookup: CDR1 MNHNS, CDR2 SASEGT. CDR3 in DNA: TGTGCCAGCAGTGAAGGGACAGGGGGCTCCTACGAGCAGTACTTC. The encoded protein is CASSEGTGGSYEQYF.

The chain employs TRBV4-1 and TRBJ2-7; no clear D gene. The CDR3 covers 15 residues. V dropped 1 base and J dropped 6 bases, with 16 bases sitting between them. CDR1 MGHRA and CDR2 YSYEKL come from the germline V gene. In nucleotides, the CDR3 is TGCGCCAGCAGCCAAGGCAGTCCGGGTCCAACCGAGCAGTACTTC. As protein: CASSQGSPGPTEQYF.

The chain uses TRBV23-1 and TRBJ1-1; no definite D call. TRBV23-1 is placed among ORFs of uncertain function. This CDR3 contains 14 residues. The ends were cut back, 6 bases at V and 1 base at J, with 12 bases in the middle. The CDR3 protein is CASSHQQRNTEAFF. The CDR3 DNA reads TGCGCCAGCAGCCACCAACAGAGGAACACTGAAGCTTTCTTT.

The chain is built from TRBV5-8 and TRBJ2-7, with D tentatively TRBD1 (6 bases). CDR1 is SGHTS and CDR2 is YDEGEE in the germline V gene. The length of the CDR3 is 16 residues. With 0 bases removed from V and 0 bases from J, the gap between germline ends came to 13 bases. The CDR3 DNA reads as TGTGCCAGCAGCTTGGAAGGCCAGGGGTTCTCCTACGAGCAGTACTTC. It translates to CASSLEGQGFSYEQYF.

This clone has more than one count but fewer than ten. The genes are TRBV4-1 and TRBJ1-1, with 9 bases fitting TRBD1. This CDR3 is 16 amino acids long. The V segment lost 1 base and the J segment 4 bases; nucleotides outside the gene matches: 7. Per the germline V gene, CDR1 is MGHRA and CDR2 is YSYEKL. The CDR3, as DNA: TGCGCCAGCAGCCAAGTCGGGGGACAGGGATCCACTGAAGCTTTCTTT. This gives the protein CASSQVGGQGSTEAFF.

The V gene is TRBV9, the J gene TRBJ2-2, with a tentative D call TRBD2 (6 bases). The CDR3 is 17 residues long. CDR1 is SGDLS and CDR2 is YYNGEE in the germline V gene. Trimming pared 0 bases from V and 5 bases from J, leaving 17 bases between. CDR3 DNA: TGTGCCAGCAGCGTAGAACCGGCTAGCGCGGGTACCGGGGAGCTGTTTTTT. As protein: CASSVEPASAGTGELFF.

V and J are TRBV9 and TRBJ1-5; 7 bases agree with TRBD1. The CDR3 runs to 15 residues. With 0 bases clipped from V and 5 bases from J, the junction kept 5 bases outside the gene matches. Germline V lookup: CDR1 SGDLS, CDR2 YYNGEE. DNA of the CDR3: TGTGCCAGCAGCGTAGATGCAGGGGGGCATCAGCCCCAGCATTTT. It is translated as CASSVDAGGHQPQHF.

The chain uses TRBV2 and TRBJ2-3, with TRBD1 matching over 7 bases. Germline lookup yields CDR1 SNHLY and CDR2 FYNNEI. The V and J ends lost 2 bases and 1 base, in that order; junction bases with no gene match: 6. The CDR3 contains 16 residues. The CDR3 DNA sequence: TGTGCCAGCAGTGAATGGACAGGCCCAGGCACAGATACGCAGTATTTT. It specifies CASSEWTGPGTDTQYF.

The J gene is TRBJ2-2, the V gene TRBV7-6; 8 bases are a match to TRBD2. This CDR3 has 17 residues. With V trimmed by 3 bases and J by 1 base, 7 bases remained unmatched. The germline CDR1 and CDR2 sequences are SGHVS and FNYEAQ. CDR3 nucleotides: TGTGCCAGCAGCTTCAGCTGGGGACTAGGGAACACCGGGGAGCTGTTTTTT. Its protein product is CASSFSWGLGNTGELFF.

The genes are TRBV5-1 and TRBJ2-1; TRBD1 matches 7 bases. Germline assignment: CDR1 SGHRS and CDR2 YFSETQ. J was trimmed by 2 bases and V by 4 bases; bases with no gene match: 9. CDR3 length equals 16 residues. The CDR3 bases are TGCGCCAGCAGCGTGGGACAGCCTGACACCTACAATGAGCAGTTCTTC. This encodes CASSVGQPDTYNEQFF.

The chain is built from TRBV5-1 and TRBJ2-1; TRBD2 is a possible D gene (5 bases). Trimming stripped 4 bases from V and 7 bases from J, with 18 bases between. The CDR3 has 15 amino acids. Germline CDR1 is SGHRS and CDR2 is YFSETQ. The CDR3 DNA follows: TGCGCCAGCAGCCCCCCGCGCGGAGGTGGTAATGAGCAGTTCTTC. Translated, it gives CASSPPRGGGNEQFF.

The chain employs TRBV18 and TRBJ1-6; D is unresolved. The length of the CDR3 is 14 residues. Trimming removed 3 bases from V and 7 bases from J, with 10 bases in between. Germline assignment: CDR1 KGHSH and CDR2 LQKENI. In DNA, the CDR3 is TGTGCCAGCTCACCGGAACGGAGCAATTCACCCCTCCACTTT. Protein product: CASSPERSNSPLHF.

This chain joins TRBV19 and TRBJ1-1; 9 nucleotides line up with TRBD1. V was pared by 7 bases and J by 5 bases, with 5 bases of the junction left unmatched. Germline-derived CDR1 and CDR2 are LNHDA and SQIVND (reference sequence). The CDR3 covers 13 residues. Written as DNA, the CDR3 is TGTGCCAGTAACACAGGGGGCCGGACTGAAGCTTTCTTT. Translating gives CASNTGGRTEAFF. The full variable domain, with the rest looked up from reference TRBV19 and TRBJ1-1, is DGGITQSPKYLFRKEGQNVTLSCEQNLNHDAMYWYRQDPGQGLRLIYYSQIVNDFQKGDIAEGYSVSREKKESFPLTVTSAQKNPTAFYLCASNTGGRTEAFFGQGTRLTVV.

This rearrangement joins TRBV28 to TRBJ1-5, with 7 bases aligning to TRBD1. From germline, CDR1 is MDHEN and CDR2 SYDVKM. V shed 7 bases and J 4 bases; nucleotides not matched to a gene: 1. The CDR3 length is 12 residues. CDR3 sequence: CASMTGNQPQHF. DNA of the CDR3: TGTGCCAGCATGACAGGGAATCAGCCCCAGCATTTT.

This sequence joins TRBV4-1 and TRBJ1-4; the match to TRBD1 covers 9 bases. Germline V gives CDR1 MGHRA, CDR2 YSYEKL. The CDR3 is 15 residues long. After removal of 4 bases from V and 8 bases from J, the junction contained 8 bases not matched to a gene. CDR3 in amino acids: CASSPRDRAWEKLFF. The CDR3 DNA sequence: TGCGCCAGCAGCCCCCGGGACAGGGCCTGGGAAAAACTGTTTTTT.

The chain employs TRBV20-1 and TRBJ2-1; D is possibly TRBD2 (7 bases). This CDR3 has 10 residues. The V end was cut by 8 bases, the J end by 8 bases, with 10 bases between. Germline CDR1 and CDR2: DFQATT and SNEGSKA (reference sequence). The CDR3 reads CSPGGDEQFF. The CDR3 nucleotides are TGCAGTCCGGGGGGCGATGAGCAGTTCTTC.

The chain couples TRBV27 to TRBJ2-2; 9 bases line up with TRBD2. Germline assignment: CDR1 MNHEY and CDR2 SMNVEV (reference sequence). The CDR3 runs 16 residues. The V segment lost 2 bases and the J segment 6 bases; nucleotides outside the gene matches: 7. CDR3: CASSLVRGGLAGELFF. CDR3 coding DNA: TGTGCCAGCAGTTTAGTGCGGGGGGGCCTCGCCGGGGAGCTGTTTTTT.

The chain joins TRBV6-5 to TRBJ1-1; D is perhaps TRBD1 (5 bases). The CDR3 length is 13 residues. Trimming pared 3 bases from V and 2 bases from J, leaving 7 bases between. Germline CDR1 is MNHEY and CDR2 is SVGAGI. For the CDR3, the DNA is TGTGCCAGCAGTTATGACAGCAACACTGAAGCTTTCTTT. Residues: CASSYDSNTEAFF.

The rearrangement uses TRBV6-5 and TRBJ2-7; 8 bases line up with TRBD2. Germline V gene data show CDR1 as MNHEY and CDR2 as SVGAGI. This CDR3 spans 15 amino acids. V shed 6 bases, J shed 4 bases, and the junction held 11 bases outside the gene matches. The CDR3 DNA sequence: TGTGCCAGCAGCCAGAGGGGCGGGGGGTCTTACGAGCAGTACTTC. This sequence encodes CASSQRGGGSYEQYF.